One sample yielded the 14 T cell receptor beta chains listed below, sequenced in a study of monozygotic twins with inflammatory bowel disease. TCRdb reanalyzed the 5' RACE reads and collapses them to one entry per CDR3 protein, without DNA. Here the sample table reports some 200,000 distinct CDR3 sequences. The sequencing input was blood. The receptors come from a human donor with ulcerative colitis or Crohn's disease, or a healthy co-twin of an affected twin (not recorded which).

The rearrangement uses TRBV12-3 or TRBV12-4 and TRBJ1-2. This CDR3 spans 14 amino acids. CDR3 residues: CASSFGSTNYGYTF.

The CDR3 loop reads CSATPGQGLRNEQFF. The V gene is TRBV20-1, the J gene TRBJ2-1; absent DNA, TCRdb's TRBD1 call cannot be checked. Germline CDR1 is DFQATT and CDR2 is SNEGSKA (reference sequence). The CDR3 contains 15 residues.

The chain employs TRBV12-3 or TRBV12-4 and TRBJ2-3; TCRdb reports TRBD2, a call that lacks DNA to check it against. The CDR3 sequence is 16 residues long. The CDR3 is CASSFSRGIFPDTQYF.

The CDR3 sequence: CASSYPRTGAYTIYF. The chain uses TRBV6-5 and TRBJ1-3; checking the TCRdb D call of TRBD1 is not possible without DNA. CDR1 MNHEY and CDR2 SVGAGI come from the germline V gene. This CDR3 region has 15 residues.

The V call is TRBV5-1, the J call TRBJ2-1; TCRdb's assignment of TRBD1 cannot be checked, as there is no DNA. Germline-derived CDR1 and CDR2 are SGHRS and YFSETQ. The CDR3 extends over 14 amino acids. The CDR3 is CASSFGQERGEQFF.

This chain connects TRBV19 to TRBJ1-1. Germline V CDR1 and CDR2: LNHDA, SQIVND (reference sequence). The CDR3 sequence is 17 residues long. The CDR3 loop reads CASSIMSRVLGNLEAFF.

The chain uses TRBV12-3 or TRBV12-4 and TRBJ1-3. The CDR3 runs 12 residues. The CDR3 reads CATSGSGNTIYF.

The chain uses TRBV20-1 and TRBJ1-1; with no DNA, the TCRdb D assignment of TRBD1 cannot be verified. Germline loops: CDR1 DFQATT, CDR2 SNEGSKA (reference sequence). The CDR3 runs 12 residues. The CDR3 spells CSARGGRVQAFF.

The V and J genes are TRBV12-3 or TRBV12-4 and TRBJ1-5. The CDR3 covers 13 residues. The CDR3 spells CASTLREYQPQHF.

This chain joins TRBV6-5 and TRBJ2-7; TCRdb returns TRBD2, unconfirmable since there is no DNA. Germline V gene data show CDR1 as MNHEY and CDR2 as SVGAGI. The CDR3 is made up of 15 amino acids. CDR3 protein: CASSYGRVGPYEQYF.

The chain uses TRBV28 and TRBJ2-1; there is no DNA to check the TCRdb D call of TRBD1. This CDR3 region has 16 residues. CDR1 is MDHEN and CDR2 is SYDVKM in the germline V gene. CDR3 loop: CASSLSPGWLYNEQFF.

This chain joins TRBV5-1 and TRBJ1-1; the TCRdb D gene call, TRBD1, has no DNA to confirm it. The germline gives CDR1 SGHRS, CDR2 YFSETQ. The CDR3 runs 14 residues. CDR3 loop: CASSSTGTNTEAFF.

This chain connects TRBV7-2 to TRBJ1-2. The CDR3 runs 14 residues. Germline loops: CDR1 SGHTA, CDR2 FQGNSA. CDR3 region: CASSLTDTHYGYTF.

The chain has TRBV20-1 and TRBJ2-3. Germline-derived CDR1 and CDR2 are DFQATT and SNEGSKA (reference sequence). The CDR3 runs 16 residues. The CDR3 sequence: CSARDQSTASTDTQYF.